The 31 T cell receptor beta chains below all came from one sample that was sequenced in a study of response to subunit inactivated influenza vaccine (dated by TCRdb to between 2017 and 2018). Libraries were prepared through RT-PCR. Sequencing was performed on an Illumina HiSeq 2500. TCRdb passed the public sequencing reads through fastp at Q25 and MiXCR, retaining productive beta sequences. Records with the same CDR3 protein are collapsed into one entry carrying the most frequent genes and DNA. The sample data list around 710,000 distinct CDR3 sequences, and approximately 14% of these were observed just once. Jointly, the top ten make up 6% to 8% of the sample. This specimen consisted of PBMCs from blood, obtained 14 to 15 days before vaccination. These receptors all come from a middle-aged man who received an inactivated influenza vaccine. Donor details come from another sample of the same person, matched by shared clones.

This clonotype turned up a few times. V usage is TRBV6-2 or TRBV6-3 and J usage is TRBJ1-5, with 8 positions matching TRBD1. This CDR3 comprises 14 residues. The ends lost 5 bases at V and 6 bases at J; junction bases unmatched: 6. Germline V lookup: CDR1 MNHEY, CDR2 SVGEGT. The CDR3 loop reads CASSRTGGLQPQHF. The CDR3 nucleotides read TGTGCCAGCAGTCGCACAGGGGGTCTTCAGCCCCAGCATTTT.

This clonotype was seen at least ten times. CDR3 nucleotide sequence: TGTGCCAGCAGCTTAGAAGGGGCGGGACTAGCGTACTTC. As protein: CASSLEGAGLAYF. The V gene is TRBV7-3, the J gene TRBJ2-5, with 9 nucleotides matching TRBD2. The CDR3 spans 13 residues. The junction had 8 bases not matched to a gene; V was cut back by 2 bases and J by 13 bases. Per germline, CDR1 SGHTA and CDR2 FQGTGA.

This chain links TRBV11-2 with TRBJ2-7, with D hard to call. This CDR3 is built from 14 residues. The ends were cut back, 2 bases at V and 1 base at J, with 9 bases in the middle. CDR1 is SGHAT and CDR2 is FQNNGV in the germline V gene. CDR3 loop: CASSLTPSSYEQYF. The CDR3, as DNA: TGTGCCAGCAGCTTAACTCCCTCTTCCTACGAGCAGTACTTC.

The chain couples TRBV14 to TRBJ2-1, with 8 bases aligning to TRBD2. The V and J ends lost 5 bases and 10 bases, in that order; junction bases with no gene match: 10. The CDR3 totals 14 residues. The V gene's germline CDR1 is SGHDN and CDR2 FVKESK. CDR3 DNA sequence: TGTGCCAGCAGCTATATACGGGCTAGCGGGGAGCAGTTCTTC. Translating it yields CASSYIRASGEQFF.

This clonotype came up many times. V usage is TRBV20-1 and J usage is TRBJ2-1; TRBD2 matches 12 bases. J gave up 8 bases and V 6 bases, and 14 bases lay outside the gene matches. Germline V lookup: CDR1 DFQATT, CDR2 SNEGSKA (reference sequence). The CDR3 is 16 residues long. CDR3 DNA sequence: TGCAGTGCCCCCCTAGCGGGAGGGAGGGGTAGCTATGAGCAGTTCTTC. It codes for CSAPLAGGRGSYEQFF.

There are a few counts of this clonotype. V is TRBV6-5 and J is TRBJ1-3; D not certain. Between the trimmed V and J ends, which lost 2 bases and 4 bases, there was a span of 9 bases. This CDR3 comprises 14 residues. Per germline, CDR1 MNHEY and CDR2 SVGAGI. CDR3 in DNA: TGTGCCAGCAGTTACGCGTTGGACGGAAACACCATATATTTT. Residues: CASSYALDGNTIYF.

This clonotype has a handful of counts. The rearrangement uses TRBV12-3 or TRBV12-4 and TRBJ2-7; unclear D gene. This CDR3 has 16 residues. V lost 0 bases, J lost 2 bases, and 14 bases lay in between. CDR3 amino acids: CASSLAADTEAYEQYF. The CDR3 DNA sequence: TGTGCCAGCAGTTTAGCGGCGGATACGGAAGCCTACGAGCAGTACTTC.

The chain carries TRBV12-3 or TRBV12-4 and TRBJ1-6; a possible D gene is TRBD1 (5 bases). V lost 3 bases, J lost 15 bases, and 9 bases lay in between. The CDR3 extends over 11 amino acids. Here the CDR3 DNA reads TGTGCCAGCAGTTTGAGGGGCCACCTCCACTTT. As protein: CASSLRGHLHF.

The genes are TRBV12-3 or TRBV12-4 and TRBJ1-6; no clear D gene. The V and J ends lost 2 bases and 8 bases respectively, with 10 bases between them. This CDR3 comprises 14 residues. Here the CDR3 DNA reads TGTGCCAGCAGTTTAAGAGCAGCCCATTCACCCCTCCACTTT. Its translation is CASSLRAAHSPLHF.

This clonotype showed up just a few times. CDR3 in DNA: TGTGCCAGCAGTTTCCCCGACGGACAGAGATTCTACGAGCAGTACTTC. The encoded protein is CASSFPDGQRFYEQYF. This chain joins TRBV28 and TRBJ2-7, with D maybe TRBD1 (6 bases). V was cut by 3 bases and J by 3 bases, with 18 bases left in between. CDR1 MDHEN and CDR2 SYDVKM come from the germline V gene. This CDR3 has 16 amino acids. Complete variable domain (other parts from reference TRBV28 and TRBJ2-7): DVKVTQSSRYLVKRTGEKVFLECVQDMDHENMFWYRQDPGLGLRLIYFSYDVKMKEKGDIPEGYSVSREKKERFSLILESASTNQTSMYLCASSFPDGQRFYEQYFGPGTRLTVT.

The V gene is TRBV5-1, the J gene TRBJ1-2, with D tentatively TRBD1 (6 bases). V gave up 0 bases and J gave up 7 bases, with 10 bases separating them. This CDR3 is 13 amino acids long. Per germline, CDR1 SGHRS and CDR2 YFSETQ. CDR3 bases: TGCGCCAGCAGCTTGGGTCAGGGGAGTGGCTACACCTTC. Translated: CASSLGQGSGYTF.

This clonotype was observed many times. For the CDR3, the DNA is TGTGCCAGCAGTCAATCTCGACTCTACAATGAGCAGTTCTTC. The encoded protein is CASSQSRLYNEQFF. The rearrangement links TRBV12-3 or TRBV12-4 to TRBJ2-1; D unresolved. V was cut by 5 bases and J by 3 bases, with 11 bases left in between. The CDR3 is 14 residues long.

The sample holds a few counts of this clonotype. The chain uses TRBV7-9 and TRBJ1-5; maybe TRBD1 (5 bases). V was shortened by 5 bases and J by 0 bases, with 17 bases between the two germline ends. The CDR3 loop spans 17 amino acids. Per the germline V gene, CDR1 is SEHNR and CDR2 is FQNEAQ (reference sequence). The CDR3 sequence is CASSQWGWGYSNQPQHF. CDR3 bases: TGTGCCAGCAGCCAATGGGGGTGGGGTTATAGCAATCAGCCCCAGCATTTT.

The rearrangement uses TRBV28 and TRBJ1-2, with D hard to call. V gave up 6 bases and J gave up 8 bases, with 13 bases separating them. Germline-derived CDR1 and CDR2 are MDHEN and SYDVKM. There are 12 residues in the CDR3. This chain's CDR3 is CASSPLARGYTF. The CDR3 nucleotides are TGTGCCAGCAGCCCTCTGGCCCGGGGCTACACCTTC.

The rearrangement uses TRBV20-1 and TRBJ2-7, with no clear D. The CDR3 spans 10 residues. Germline CDR1 reads DFQATT; CDR2 reads SNEGSKA (reference sequence). Trimming took off 5 bases at V and 3 bases at J, with 5 bases between the two ends. This chain's CDR3 is CSAQDYEQYF. In DNA, the CDR3 is TGCAGTGCTCAAGACTACGAGCAGTACTTC.

This clonotype occurred a few times. The gene calls are TRBV7-9 and TRBJ2-5; D perhaps matches TRBD2 (5 bases). CDR3 length: 15 amino acids. With 5 bases removed from V and 2 bases from J, the gap between germline ends came to 15 bases. Germline assignment: CDR1 SEHNR and CDR2 FQNEAQ (reference sequence). The CDR3 DNA sequence: TGTGCCAGCAGCGGAGCAGCGGTCGGACAAGAGACCCAGTACTTC. Protein: CASSGAAVGQETQYF.

This clonotype was observed a handful of times. The V gene is TRBV15, the J gene TRBJ2-7, with 7 positions matching TRBD1. The ends lost 3 bases at V and 0 bases at J; junction bases unmatched: 8. The CDR3 runs 16 residues. CDR1 is LNHNV and CDR2 is YYDKDF in the germline V gene (reference sequence). CDR3 in amino acids: CATSRATGLSSYEQYF. CDR3 DNA sequence: TGTGCCACCAGCAGGGCGACAGGGCTGAGCTCCTACGAGCAGTACTTC. The variable domain in full, with the rest retrieved from reference TRBV15 and TRBJ2-7, is DAMVIQNPRYQVTQFGKPVTLSCSQTLNHNVMYWYQQKSSQAPKLLFHYYDKDFNNEADTPDNFQSRRPNTSFCFLDIRSPGLGDTAMYLCATSRATGLSSYEQYFGPGTRLTVT.

The CDR3, as DNA: TGTGCCAGCAGTAAAGTAGGGCAGGGGCAGTTCTTC. Protein sequence: CASSKVGQGQFF. V usage is TRBV6-1 and J usage is TRBJ2-1, with D perhaps matching TRBD1 (5 bases). The V end was cut by 5 bases, the J end by 12 bases, with 14 bases between. The CDR3 covers 12 residues. Germline V gene sequence: CDR1 MNHNS, CDR2 SASEGT.

This clonotype was counted a few times. The genes are TRBV20-1 and TRBJ1-1; the D is unclear. V lost 3 bases, J lost 8 bases, and 7 bases lay in between. Per germline, CDR1 DFQATT and CDR2 SNEGSKA (reference sequence). CDR3 length: 10 residues. The CDR3 coding sequence is TGCAGTGCTAGTAGGGAAGAAGCTTTCTTT. Translation: CSASREEAFF.

This clonotype has only a few counts. The V gene is TRBV5-1, the J gene TRBJ1-2, with D unclear. Germline values: CDR1 SGHRS, CDR2 YFSETQ. The CDR3 sequence is 13 residues long. V was clipped by 4 bases and J by 8 bases, with 15 bases between them. The CDR3 coding sequence is TGCGCCAGCAGCCAGGACCCATCGGGAGGCTACACCTTC. It encodes CASSQDPSGGYTF.

The table lists this clonotype with a few counts. The V and J genes are TRBV2 and TRBJ2-3; no definite D call. V dropped 6 bases and J dropped 4 bases, with 11 bases sitting between them. Per the germline V gene, CDR1 is SNHLY and CDR2 is FYNNEI. This CDR3 region has 13 residues. The CDR3 DNA is TGTGCCAGCAGCGCTCTATCGGCAGATACGCAGTATTTT. Protein: CASSALSADTQYF.

This clonotype was observed a few times. This chain connects TRBV20-1 to TRBJ1-1; weak D call: TRBD1 (6 bases). Germline V gene data show CDR1 as DFQATT and CDR2 as SNEGSKA (reference sequence). The V end was cut by 2 bases, the J end by 4 bases, with 11 bases between. The CDR3 is 13 amino acids. The CDR3 DNA reads TGCAGTGCTAGAAAGTTAGGGGGCACTGAAGCTTTCTTT. It specifies CSARKLGGTEAFF.

In its sample, this clonotype was seen a few times. This sequence joins TRBV6-5 and TRBJ2-5; D is uncertain. The ends were cut back, 0 bases at V and 2 bases at J, with 13 bases in the middle. There are 16 residues in the CDR3. The V gene's germline CDR1 is MNHEY and CDR2 SVGAGI. CDR3 amino acids: CASSYSTGWPQETQYF. CDR3 DNA sequence: TGTGCCAGCAGTTACTCGACTGGGTGGCCTCAAGAGACCCAGTACTTC.

This clonotype was detected ten times or more. The chain has TRBV6-2 or TRBV6-3 and TRBJ2-7, with TRBD2 matching over 7 bases. Germline V CDR1 and CDR2: MNHEY, SVGEGT. Losses at the gene ends were 4 bases for V and 3 bases for J; bases not matched to a gene: 6. The CDR3 spans 14 residues. CDR3 in DNA: TGTGCCAGCAGTTTCCCCGGGGGGAACTACGAGCAGTACTTC. Encoded protein: CASSFPGGNYEQYF.

A few counts support this clonotype. The gene calls are TRBV6-1 and TRBJ1-5; D gene ambiguous. CDR3 length equals 14 residues. The germline V gene has CDR1 MNHNS and CDR2 SASEGT. V was cut by 6 bases and J by 1 base, with 10 bases left in between. DNA for the CDR3: TGTGCCAGCAGCCCCCACGGGAGCAATCAGCCCCAGCATTTT. Protein sequence: CASSPHGSNQPQHF.

The gene calls are TRBV29-1 and TRBJ1-1, with TRBD1 matching over 7 bases. Germline CDR1 is SQVTM and CDR2 is ANQGSEA. With V trimmed by 5 bases and J by 4 bases, 7 bases remained unmatched. The CDR3 is 13 residues long. The CDR3 DNA sequence: TGCAGCGTTAAAAGGGGGCTTGGCACTGAAGCTTTCTTT. This encodes CSVKRGLGTEAFF. The complete variable domain, with remaining parts taken from reference TRBV29-1 and TRBJ1-1, reads SAVISQKPSRDICQRGTSLTIQCQVDSQVTMMFWYRQQPGQSLTLIATANQGSEATYESGFVIDKFPISRPNLTFSTLTVSNMSPEDSSIYLCSVKRGLGTEAFFGQGTRLTVV.

V gene TRBV28 combines with J gene TRBJ2-1; TRBD1 matches 7 bases. Germline V gene lookup returns CDR1 MDHEN and CDR2 SYDVKM. The CDR3 contains 17 residues. V lost 3 bases and J lost 0; bases outside the gene matches: 8. CDR3 amino acids: CASSFPGQTISYNEQFF. DNA of the CDR3: TGTGCCAGCAGTTTCCCGGGACAGACCATCTCCTACAATGAGCAGTTCTTC.

For this clonotype: An end of the junction differs from the germline gene, which may be a read error. The chain carries TRBV7-7 and TRBJ1-5; unclear D gene. The CDR3 loop spans 15 amino acids. In germline, CDR1 is SSHAT, CDR2 FNYEAQ (reference sequence). Here the CDR3 reads CASSLAHPGNQPQHF. CDR3 coding DNA: TGTGCTAGCAGCTTAGCGCACCCGGGAAATCAGCCCCAGCATTTT.

This clonotype was detected only a few times. The chain combines TRBV18 with TRBJ2-5; D is uncertain. Trimming left V 0 bases short and J 4 bases short, with 6 bases between. Germline V gives CDR1 KGHSH, CDR2 LQKENI. This CDR3 has 13 amino acids. CDR3 protein: CASSPPQVETQYF. The CDR3 DNA sequence: TGTGCCAGCTCACCACCCCAGGTAGAGACCCAGTACTTC.

V and J are TRBV28 and TRBJ2-7; 7 positions agree with TRBD1. CDR3 length: 14 amino acids. Germline V CDR1 and CDR2: MDHEN, SYDVKM. The V gene end was trimmed by 6 bases and the J gene end by 7 bases; junction bases not matched to a gene: 12. The CDR3 here is CASSPPDRPGEQYF. In nucleotides, the CDR3 is TGTGCCAGCAGCCCGCCGGACAGGCCTGGGGAGCAGTACTTC.

This chain connects TRBV10-3 to TRBJ2-7, with 10 bases matching TRBD2. This CDR3 is built from 14 residues. Trimming removed 2 bases from V and 3 bases from J; junction bases left unmatched: 1. Germline CDR1 reads ENHRY; CDR2 reads SYGVKD. The CDR3 region has the DNA TGTGCCATCAGTGAGCGACTAGCGGGCTACGAGCAGTACTTC. Translated: CAISERLAGYEQYF.